The 14 T cell receptor beta chains reported below all come from one sample, sequenced in a study of identical twins. TCRdb reanalysed the 5' RACE reads using MiXCR and keeps one entry per CDR3 protein. Counted here are around 280,000 distinct CDR3 sequences, less than 9% occurring once; the ten biggest clones make up less than 2.5%. These data were also reused for a study on yellow fever vaccine responses in identical twins.

Sequencing input: memory (CD45RO+) T cells sorted from blood. The receptor source for this set is a woman in her late teens or twenties in good health.

The V and J genes are TRBV4-2 and TRBJ2-7; D remains ambiguous. V was trimmed by 0 bases and J by 4 bases, leaving 13 bases between them. CDR3 length: 15 amino acids. Germline values: CDR1 LGHNA, CDR2 YNFKEQ. The CDR3: CASSQEGNVGYEQYF. The CDR3 coding sequence is TGTGCCAGCAGCCAAGAAGGGAATGTAGGTTACGAGCAGTACTTC.

There are many counts of this clonotype. The chain uses TRBV12-3 or TRBV12-4 and TRBJ1-6; D is ambiguous. V lost 4 bases and J lost 6, with 7 bases in between. The CDR3 totals 13 residues. In DNA, the CDR3 is TGTGCCAGCAGTTCAGGACCTAATTCACCCCTCCACTTT. This translates into CASSSGPNSPLHF.

This clonotype came up a few times. V usage is TRBV4-1 and J usage is TRBJ2-2; 7 positions agree with TRBD2. With 4 bases clipped from V and 8 bases from J, the junction kept 10 bases outside the gene matches. CDR3 length equals 15 residues. Looked up from germline, CDR1 is MGHRA and CDR2 is YSYEKL. CDR3 sequence reads: CASSRGGYGQGELFF. The CDR3 DNA reads as TGCGCCAGCAGCCGGGGGGGGTATGGGCAAGGGGAGCTGTTTTTT.

This clonotype was seen at least ten times. The chain uses TRBV5-1 and TRBJ1-3; the D is unclear. The CDR3 is made up of 16 amino acids. Germline V gene lookup returns CDR1 SGHRS and CDR2 YFSETQ. V was shortened by 1 base and J by 0 bases, with 11 bases between the two germline ends. In DNA, the CDR3 is TGCGCCAGCAGCTTGAATCCGCTGAACTCTGGAAACACCATATATTTT. It codes for CASSLNPLNSGNTIYF.

In this sample, this clonotype turned up a few times. The V and J genes are TRBV6-1 and TRBJ1-2, with no clear D. Trimming removed 2 bases at V and 5 bases at J, with 9 bases between. The CDR3 consists of 13 residues. Germline-derived CDR1 and CDR2 are MNHNS and SASEGT. In nucleotides, the CDR3 is TGTGCCAGCAGTGAACATATAATTTATGGCTACACCTTC. It codes for CASSEHIIYGYTF.

The chain has TRBV3-1 and TRBJ2-1; 7 positions agree with TRBD1. V was clipped by 10 bases and J by 0 bases; unmatched bases: 18. Germline V gives CDR1 LGHDT, CDR2 YNNKEL (reference sequence). This CDR3 spans 18 amino acids. Here the CDR3 DNA reads TGTGCCACCACCCCGACACCATCCGGACAGGACTCCTACAATGAGCAGTTCTTC. Translating gives CATTPTPSGQDSYNEQFF.

This clonotype was seen many times. The V and J genes are TRBV15 and TRBJ2-2, with D tentatively TRBD1 (6 bases). The ends were cut back, 3 bases at V and 1 base at J, with 9 bases in the middle. Germline V CDR1 and CDR2: LNHNV, YYDKDF (reference sequence). The CDR3 totals 15 residues. CDR3 DNA: TGTGCCACCAGCAGGTCGACAGGGAACACCGGGGAGCTGTTTTTT. Protein: CATSRSTGNTGELFF.

There are many counts of this clonotype. The genes are TRBV28 and TRBJ2-3; 7 bases agree with TRBD1. The CDR3 has 13 amino acids. With 6 bases clipped from V and 5 bases from J, the junction kept 5 bases outside the gene matches. In germline, CDR1 is MDHEN, CDR2 SYDVKM. CDR3 nucleotide sequence: TGTGCCAGCAGAGGACAGGCAGAAGATACGCAGTATTTT. Protein sequence: CASRGQAEDTQYF. The variable domain in full, with the rest retrieved from reference TRBV28 and TRBJ2-3, is DVKVTQSSRYLVKRTGEKVFLECVQDMDHENMFWYRQDPGLGLRLIYFSYDVKMKEKGDIPEGYSVSREKKERFSLILESASTNQTSMYLCASRGQAEDTQYFGPGTRLTVL.

In its sample, this clonotype was seen many times. This chain uses TRBV6-6 with TRBJ2-1; D gene ambiguous. The germline V gene has CDR1 MNHNY and CDR2 SVGAGI (reference sequence). Trimming took 3 bases from V and 10 from J, leaving 10 bases between them. The CDR3 is 12 residues long. CDR3 coding DNA: TGTGCCAGCAGTTATACCCTACAAGAGCAGTTCTTC. Protein: CASSYTLQEQFF.

The chain combines TRBV27 with TRBJ1-1; no clear D. This CDR3 contains 12 residues. V was trimmed by 10 bases and J by 0 bases, leaving 9 bases between them. CDR1 MNHEY and CDR2 SMNVEV come from the germline V gene (reference sequence). CDR3 bases: TGTGCCACCCAGGATTTGAACACTGAAGCTTTCTTT. Translation: CATQDLNTEAFF.

In its sample, this clonotype was seen a few times. The chain carries TRBV7-9 and TRBJ1-5; TRBD1 might be the D (6 bases). Germline V CDR1 and CDR2: SEHNR, FQNEAQ (reference sequence). Trimming shortened V by 6 bases and J by 9 bases, and 12 bases separated the two germline ends. The CDR3 contains 12 residues. This CDR3 reads CASSLQGPPQHF. The CDR3 nucleotides read TGTGCCAGCAGTCTACAGGGCCCGCCCCAGCATTTT.

The rearrangement joins TRBV7-9 to TRBJ2-2; D remains ambiguous. This CDR3 spans 15 amino acids. Trimming shortened V by 0 bases and J by 6 bases, and 11 bases separated the two germline ends. Germline assignment: CDR1 SEHNR and CDR2 FQNEAQ (reference sequence). The CDR3 is CASSLAGSASGELFF. The CDR3 region has the DNA TGTGCCAGCAGCTTAGCAGGGTCGGCGTCCGGGGAGCTGTTTTTT.

V and J are TRBV9 and TRBJ1-1; no clear D. Germline CDR1 SGDLS, CDR2 YYNGEE. V was pared by 4 bases and J by 13 bases, with 20 bases between. The CDR3 has 13 amino acids. CDR3 bases: TGTGCCAGCAGCCCAATTGGGTCTACCCAGGTTTTCTTT. Translated: CASSPIGSTQVFF.

The table lists this clonotype with many counts. The gene calls are TRBV6-2 or TRBV6-3 and TRBJ2-3; either TRBD1 or TRBD2 may supply D (5 bases each). The CDR3 runs 12 residues. Germline CDR1 MNHEY, CDR2 SVGEGT. Trimming pared 8 bases from V and 6 bases from J, leaving 12 bases between. The CDR3 DNA is TGTGCCAGCGAGGGGAATTCGGATACGCAGTATTTT. As protein: CASEGNSDTQYF.